The 9 T cell receptor beta chains given below trace back to one sample, sequenced in a study of blood T cell repertoires in COVID-19. TCRdb keeps only in-frame clones here, not all; method: immunoSEQ multiplex PCR. Among 290,000 or so clones listed, roughly nine tenths were seen once. Input material: peripheral blood. These receptors came from a woman between 25 and 40 years old with COVID-19, enrolled during active disease.

The chain is built from TRBV6-5 and TRBJ1-2; 8 nucleotides line up with TRBD1. Germline CDR1 and CDR2: MNHEY and SVGAGI. The CDR3 runs 14 residues. V trimming: 6 bases; J trimming: 5 bases; junction bases outside the gene matches: 8. CDR3 region: CASSRKTGGYGYTF. The CDR3 bases are TGTGCCAGCAGCCGAAAAACAGGGGGTTATGGCTACACCTTC.

This chain links TRBV11-3 with TRBJ2-2; D may be TRBD1 (6 bases). Trimming pared 3 bases from V and 4 bases from J, leaving 9 bases between. This CDR3 region has 14 residues. CDR1 and CDR2 from the germline V gene are SGHNT and YENEEA. The CDR3 DNA sequence: TGTGCCAGCAGCTTGGACAGATTCACCGGGGAGCTGTTTTTT. Translation: CASSLDRFTGELFF.

This chain joins TRBV30 and TRBJ1-5, with D unresolved. The length of the CDR3 is 12 residues. Trimming pared 3 bases from V and 0 bases from J, leaving 3 bases between. The germline V gene has CDR1 GTSNPN and CDR2 SVGIG (reference sequence). The CDR3 DNA reads TGTGCCTGGAGCAATAGCAATCAGCCCCAGCATTTT. It is translated as CAWSNSNQPQHF. Based on the CDR3 plus reference TRBV30 and TRBJ1-5, the full variable domain is SQTIHQWPATLVQPVGSPLSLECTVEGTSNPNLYWYRQAAGRGLQLLFYSVGIGQISSEVPQNLSASRPQDRQFILSSKKLLLSDSGFYLCAWSNSNQPQHFGDGTRLSIL.

This chain links TRBV19 with TRBJ2-1, with D perhaps matching TRBD2 (5 bases). The CDR3 contains 14 residues. The germline V gene has CDR1 LNHDA and CDR2 SQIVND (reference sequence). The ends were cut back, 6 bases at V and 1 base at J, with 10 bases in the middle. The CDR3 nucleotides read TGTGCCAGTAGAACTAGTGGGTCCTACAATGAGCAGTTCTTC. This translates into CASRTSGSYNEQFF.

This clone has a single count. The chain links TRBV6-4 to TRBJ1-1; no firm D call. This CDR3 region has 15 residues. V gave up 3 bases and J gave up 4 bases, with 15 bases separating them. Germline V gives CDR1 MRHNA, CDR2 SNTAGT. As DNA, the CDR3 is TGTGCCAGCAGTGATACTACCCGAGTGCGCACTGAAGCTTTCTTT. Translated, it gives CASSDTTRVRTEAFF.

V and J are TRBV2 and TRBJ2-1; D may be TRBD2 (6 bases). The V end was cut by 7 bases, the J end by 10 bases, with 26 bases between. This CDR3 comprises 16 residues. Germline-derived CDR1 and CDR2 are SNHLY and FYNNEI. The CDR3 sequence: CASIKGLATRVGEQFF. DNA for the CDR3: TGTGCCAGCATCAAGGGGCTAGCGACACGAGTGGGGGAGCAGTTCTTC.

As to this clone: This specimen includes other DNA sequences encoding the same CDR3. The rearrangement uses TRBV5-1 and TRBJ2-7; 13 nucleotides match TRBD2. The CDR3 contains 15 residues. J gave up 3 bases and V 4 bases, and 4 bases lay outside the gene matches. The germline V gene encodes CDR1 SGHRS and CDR2 YFSETQ. The chain's CDR3 is CASSTRTSGSYEQYF. The CDR3 DNA follows: TGCGCCAGCAGCACGAGGACTAGCGGGAGCTACGAGCAGTACTTC. Using reference TRBV5-1 and TRBJ2-7 for the parts outside the CDR3, the full variable domain is KAGVTQTPRYLIKTRGQQVTLSCSPISGHRSVSWYQQTPGQGLQFLFEYFSETQRNKGNFPGRFSGRQFSNSRSEMNVSTLELGDSALYLCASSTRTSGSYEQYFGPGTRLTVT.

The J gene is TRBJ1-2, the V gene TRBV5-4; D is possibly TRBD1 (5 bases). Trimming left V 2 bases short and J 6 bases short, with 17 bases between. Germline CDR1 and CDR2: SGHNT and YYREEE (reference sequence). The CDR3 covers 15 residues. CDR3 protein: CASSFGGDAFHGYTF. The CDR3 DNA follows: TGTGCCAGCAGCTTTGGGGGGGACGCCTTCCATGGCTACACCTTC.

The gene calls are TRBV6-1 and TRBJ1-1; 11 positions match TRBD1. The ends lost 3 bases at V and 4 bases at J; junction bases unmatched: 10. From germline, CDR1 is MNHNS and CDR2 SASEGT. The CDR3 covers 17 residues. Written as DNA, the CDR3 is TGTGCCAGCAGTGACCTGACGACCGGGACAGGGGGCACTGAAGCTTTCTTT. Its protein product is CASSDLTTGTGGTEAFF.